This note documents a single T cell receptor (beta chain) sequence. The germline CDR1 and CDR2 sequences are MNHNS and SASEGT. The V end was cut by 1 base, the J end by 8 bases, with 17 bases between. The CDR3 has 15 residues. The study ran its PCR with 60 Vbeta and 13 Jbeta primers. Clones were sequenced by immunoSEQ multiplex PCR, and TCRdb holds only the in-frame ones, with some missing. The ten top clones account for approximately 2.9%, within a sample of roughly 70,000 clones. This record belongs to a study of cytomegalovirus exposure and HLA in healthy donors. What was sequenced was PBMCs. The chain combines TRBV6-1 with TRBJ1-2; TRBD1 is a possible D gene (5 bases). The TCR originated in a man between 40 and 49 years old in good health and CMV-seronegative. The CDR3 DNA follows: TGTGCCAGCAGTGAAGTATCCTCGGGGGACGGCGGCTACACCTTC. It translates to CASSEVSSGDGGYTF.